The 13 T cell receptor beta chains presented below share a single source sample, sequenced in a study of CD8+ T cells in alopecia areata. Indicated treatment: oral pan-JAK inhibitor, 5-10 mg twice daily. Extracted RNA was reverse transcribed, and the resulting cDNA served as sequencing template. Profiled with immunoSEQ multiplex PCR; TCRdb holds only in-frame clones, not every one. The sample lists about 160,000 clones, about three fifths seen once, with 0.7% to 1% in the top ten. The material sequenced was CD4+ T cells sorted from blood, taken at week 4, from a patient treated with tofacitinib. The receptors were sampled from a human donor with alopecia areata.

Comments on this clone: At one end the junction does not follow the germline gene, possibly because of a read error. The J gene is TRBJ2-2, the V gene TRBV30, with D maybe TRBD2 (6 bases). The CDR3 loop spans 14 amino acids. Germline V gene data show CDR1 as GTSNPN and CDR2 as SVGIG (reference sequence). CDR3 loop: CARRGLQEGGELFF. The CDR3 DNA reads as TGTGCCCGGAGGGGACTCCAAGAGGGTGGGGAGCTGTTTTTT.

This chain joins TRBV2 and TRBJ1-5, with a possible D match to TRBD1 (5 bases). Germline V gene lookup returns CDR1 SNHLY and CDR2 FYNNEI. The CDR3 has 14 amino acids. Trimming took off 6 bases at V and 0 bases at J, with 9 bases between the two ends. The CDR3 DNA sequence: TGTGCCAGCAGAGGACATTATAGCAATCAGCCCCAGCATTTT. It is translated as CASRGHYSNQPQHF.

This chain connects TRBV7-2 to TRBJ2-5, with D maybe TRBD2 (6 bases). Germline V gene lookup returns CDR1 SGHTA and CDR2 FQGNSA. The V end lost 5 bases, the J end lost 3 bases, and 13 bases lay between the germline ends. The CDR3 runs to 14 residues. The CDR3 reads CASSVRGVEETQYF. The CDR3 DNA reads TGTGCCAGCAGCGTACGCGGGGTCGAAGAGACCCAGTACTTC. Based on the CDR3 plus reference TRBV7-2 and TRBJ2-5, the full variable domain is GAGVSQSPSNKVTEKGKDVELRCDPISGHTALYWYRQSLGQGLEFLIYFQGNSAPDKSGLPSDRFSAERTGGSVSTLTIQRTQQEDSAVYLCASSVRGVEETQYFGPGTRLLVL.

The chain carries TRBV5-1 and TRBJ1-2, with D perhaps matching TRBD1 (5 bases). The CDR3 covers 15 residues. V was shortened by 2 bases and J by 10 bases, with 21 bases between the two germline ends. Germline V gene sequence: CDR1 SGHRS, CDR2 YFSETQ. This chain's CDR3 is CASSLLASGAQAYTF. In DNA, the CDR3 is TGCGCCAGCAGCTTACTGGCATCCGGGGCGCAAGCCTACACCTTC.

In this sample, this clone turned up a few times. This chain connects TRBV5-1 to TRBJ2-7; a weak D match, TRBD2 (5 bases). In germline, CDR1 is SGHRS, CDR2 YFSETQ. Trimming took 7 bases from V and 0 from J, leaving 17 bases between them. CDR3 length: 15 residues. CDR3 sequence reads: CASRGIGQLSYEQYF. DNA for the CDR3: TGCGCCAGCCGAGGGATAGGCCAACTCTCCTACGAGCAGTACTTC.

In DNA, the CDR3 is TGTGCCAGCAGTCTGGACAGTCTTAATTCACCCCTCCACTTT. It codes for CASSLDSLNSPLHF. V is TRBV6-5 and J is TRBJ1-6; possible D gene TRBD1, 6 bases. Germline values: CDR1 MNHEY, CDR2 SVGAGI. Trimming took 5 bases from V and 6 from J, leaving 11 bases between them. This CDR3 spans 14 amino acids.

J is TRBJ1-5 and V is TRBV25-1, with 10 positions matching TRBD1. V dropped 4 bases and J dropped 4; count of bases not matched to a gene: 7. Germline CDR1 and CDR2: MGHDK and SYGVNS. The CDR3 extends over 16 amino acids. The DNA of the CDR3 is TGTGCCAGCAGTGCCCGGGACAGGGGCCCTAATCAGCCCCAGCATTTT. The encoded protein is CASSARDRGPNQPQHF.

CDR3 bases: TGTGCCAGCAGTCGCAAAGGACAGGGGGGGTACTATGGCTACACCTTC. Translated: CASSRKGQGGYYGYTF. The genes are TRBV27 and TRBJ1-2; 10 nucleotides agree with TRBD1. The V segment lost 5 bases and the J segment 3 bases; nucleotides outside the gene matches: 9. CDR1 is MNHEY, CDR2 SMNVEV, per germline (reference sequence). This CDR3 is 16 amino acids long.

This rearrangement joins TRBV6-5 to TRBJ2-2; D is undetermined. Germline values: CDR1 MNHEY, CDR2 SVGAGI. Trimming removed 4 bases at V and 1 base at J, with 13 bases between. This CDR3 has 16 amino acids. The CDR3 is CASSSNKHRNTGELFF. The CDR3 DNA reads TGTGCCAGCAGTTCAAACAAACACAGGAACACCGGGGAGCTGTTTTTT.

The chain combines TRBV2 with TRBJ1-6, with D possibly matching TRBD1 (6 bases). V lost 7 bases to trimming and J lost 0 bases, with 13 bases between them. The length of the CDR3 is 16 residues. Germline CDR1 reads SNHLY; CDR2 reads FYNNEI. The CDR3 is CASKGDMSSYNSPLHF. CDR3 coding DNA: TGTGCCAGCAAGGGGGACATGAGCTCCTATAATTCACCCCTCCACTTT.

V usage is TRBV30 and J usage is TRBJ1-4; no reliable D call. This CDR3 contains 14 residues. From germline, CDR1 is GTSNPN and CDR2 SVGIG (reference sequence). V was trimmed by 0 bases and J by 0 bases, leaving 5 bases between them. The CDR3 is CAWSVQSTNEKLFF. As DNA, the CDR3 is TGTGCCTGGAGTGTACAGTCAACTAATGAAAAACTGTTTTTT.

As DNA, the CDR3 is TGTGCCACGCAGCGGGACCTCAGAACACCCCTCCACTTT. Translation: CATQRDLRTPLHF. The J gene is TRBJ1-6, the V gene TRBV15; weak D call: TRBD1 (5 bases). Germline CDR1 is LNHNV and CDR2 is YYDKDF (reference sequence). The CDR3 totals 13 residues. Trimming pared 9 bases from V and 11 bases from J, leaving 17 bases between.

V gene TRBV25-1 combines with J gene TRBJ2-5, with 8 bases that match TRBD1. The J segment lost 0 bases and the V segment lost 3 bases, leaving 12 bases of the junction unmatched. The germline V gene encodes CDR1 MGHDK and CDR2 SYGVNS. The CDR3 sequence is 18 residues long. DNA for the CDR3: TGTGCCAGCAGTGATCCCTCACCGGGACAGGCCTACCAAGAGACCCAGTACTTC. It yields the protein CASSDPSPGQAYQETQYF.